The present entry profiles one T cell receptor (beta chain) with its context. What it binds is unknown. Method: immunoSEQ multiplex PCR; TCRdb's copy keeps in-frame clones and lacks some. The sample includes about 30,000 clones, roughly 92% of them seen just once. These data come from a study of T cell responses to AZD1222 COVID-19 vaccine. Study observations and caveats: In the spike-specific TCR repertoire, nearly half reportedly target unmutated variant regions. Repertoires were obtained only post-peak T cell response. Clonal diversity was possibly underestimated, and white British individuals and females predominated among donors. Only a handful of AZD1222 recipients, six or seven in all, had baseline seropositivity.

The length of the CDR3 is 14 residues. V lost 4 bases and J lost 3; bases outside the gene matches: 4. CDR1 is SGHAT, CDR2 FQNNGV, per germline. V usage is TRBV11-2 and J usage is TRBJ2-7, with 9 bases that match TRBD1. The input for sequencing was peripheral blood, taken on day 0 of AZD1222 vaccination. The TCR comes from an adult in good health. CDR3 DNA sequence: TGTGCCAGCAGCTCCGGACAGGGGTTCTACGAGCAGTACTTC. This codes for CASSSGQGFYEQYF.